This note documents a single T cell receptor (beta chain) sequence. Everyone who took part was about 18 to 89 years old, and they came from about two dozen US areas. This record belongs to a study of blood T cell repertoires in COVID-19. At the level of the study: Sites in the United States, Italy and Spain provided acute and convalescent COVID-19 samples. T cells, B-cell-depleted T cells, or PBMCs supplied cDNA or gDNA.

As processed by the authors: It was from reference gene primer amplification that nucleated cell counts were estimated. Assay used: immunoSEQ multiplex PCR; TCRdb lists only in-frame clones, some missing. That table gives V, J and clone size, and the DNA gave D and trimming. The sample gives roughly 290,000 clones, roughly 88% of which show up once; 4.3% is in the top ten. Germline CDR1 and CDR2: SGHTA and FQGTGA. The CDR3 consists of 16 residues. V lost 3 bases, J lost 6 bases, and 8 bases stayed unmatched. J is TRBJ2-1 and V is TRBV7-3, with TRBD2 matching over 10 bases. This sequence was found in a woman aged 30 to 39 who had recovered from COVID-19. Sequencing used PBMCs or T cells enriched from blood (not recorded which). The CDR3 coding sequence is TGTGCCAGCAGCTTTTCCGGACTAGCGGTAGGCAATGAGCAGTTCTTC. Translation: CASSFSGLAVGNEQFF.